The clone carrying this T cell receptor beta chain was seen many times. Its antigen is unknown. This sample stems from a study of CD8 T cells in ankylosing spondylitis. Findings of the study overall: The clones that were linked to disease were reported to be significantly enriched in matched synovial fluid samples from ankylosing spondylitis patients. Both synovial fluid and blood in reactive arthritis had previously been reported to carry some motif variants. Disease-linked clones, CD8+, were relatively rare in peripheral blood.

Libraries of TCR beta came from quantitative 5'-RACE with molecular barcodes. A single record per CDR3 protein comes from TCRdb applying MiXCR to the 5' RACE reads. The repertoire consists of some 130,000 distinct CDR3 sequences, with roughly 8.4% occurring once and the leading ten covering approximately 7%. V was cut by 4 bases and J by 8 bases, with 18 bases left in between. The CDR3 has 14 residues. The germline CDR1 and CDR2 sequences are SGHRS and YFSETQ. The receptor was derived from a male donor with ankylosing spondylitis. The gene calls are TRBV5-1 and TRBJ1-2; D might be TRBD1 (5 bases). Specimen: synovial fluid, either unsorted or a sorted T cell fraction (not recorded which). The CDR3 DNA follows: TGCGCCAGCAGCGCCAACTCCGGGACGGGAGGCTACACCTTC. Translating gives CASSANSGTGGYTF.